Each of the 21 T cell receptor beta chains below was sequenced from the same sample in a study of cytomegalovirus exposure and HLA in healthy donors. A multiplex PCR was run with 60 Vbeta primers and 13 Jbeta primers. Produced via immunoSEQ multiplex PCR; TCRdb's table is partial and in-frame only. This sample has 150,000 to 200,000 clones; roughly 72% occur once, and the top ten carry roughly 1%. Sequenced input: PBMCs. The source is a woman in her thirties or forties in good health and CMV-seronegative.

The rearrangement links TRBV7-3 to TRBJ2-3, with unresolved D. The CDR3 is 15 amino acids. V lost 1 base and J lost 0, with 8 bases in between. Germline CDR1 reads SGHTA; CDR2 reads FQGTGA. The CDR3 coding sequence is TGTGCCAGCAGCTTAATGTCGACAAGCACAGATACGCAGTATTTT. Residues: CASSLMSTSTDTQYF. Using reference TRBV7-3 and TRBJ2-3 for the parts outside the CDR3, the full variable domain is GAGVSQTPSNKVTEKGKYVELRCDPISGHTALYWYRQSLGQGPEFLIYFQGTGAADDSGLPNDRFFAVRPEGSVSTLKIQRTERGDSAVYLCASSLMSTSTDTQYFGPGTRLTVL.

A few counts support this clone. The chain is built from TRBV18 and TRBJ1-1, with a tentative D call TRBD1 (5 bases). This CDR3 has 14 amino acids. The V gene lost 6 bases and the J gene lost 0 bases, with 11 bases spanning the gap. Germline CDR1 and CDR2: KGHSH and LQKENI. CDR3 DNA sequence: TGTGCCAGCTCTCCGACAGCTCTGAACACTGAAGCTTTCTTT. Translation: CASSPTALNTEAFF.

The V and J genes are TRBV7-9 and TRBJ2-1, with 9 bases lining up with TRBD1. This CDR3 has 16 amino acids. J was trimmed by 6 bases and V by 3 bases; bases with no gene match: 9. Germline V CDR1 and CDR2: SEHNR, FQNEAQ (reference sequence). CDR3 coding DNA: TGTGCCAGCAGCTTTCTAAGGGACAGGGAACGCAATGAGCAGTTCTTC. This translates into CASSFLRDRERNEQFF.

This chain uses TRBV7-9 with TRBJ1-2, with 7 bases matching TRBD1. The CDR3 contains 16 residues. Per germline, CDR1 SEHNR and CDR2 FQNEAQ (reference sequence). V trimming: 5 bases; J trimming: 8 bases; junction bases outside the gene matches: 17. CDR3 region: CASSPMGQFPLWGYTF. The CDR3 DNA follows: TGTGCCAGCAGCCCCATGGGACAGTTCCCCTTGTGGGGCTACACCTTC.

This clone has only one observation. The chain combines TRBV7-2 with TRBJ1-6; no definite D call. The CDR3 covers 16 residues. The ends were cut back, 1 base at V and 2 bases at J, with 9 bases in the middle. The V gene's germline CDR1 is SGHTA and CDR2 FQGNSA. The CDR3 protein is CASSLGSDPYNSPLHF. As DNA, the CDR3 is TGTGCCAGCAGCTTAGGGTCAGATCCCTATAATTCACCCCTCCACTTT.

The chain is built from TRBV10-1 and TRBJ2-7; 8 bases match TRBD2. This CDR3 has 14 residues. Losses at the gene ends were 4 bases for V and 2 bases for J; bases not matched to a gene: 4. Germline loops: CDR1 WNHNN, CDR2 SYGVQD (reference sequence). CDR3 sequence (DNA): TGCGCCAGCAGTGGCGGGACTAGTACCTACGAGCAGTACTTC. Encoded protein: CASSGGTSTYEQYF.

Here the CDR3 reads CASSPEQVSGANVLTF. The CDR3 DNA sequence: TGTGCCAGCAGTCCCGAACAGGTCTCTGGGGCCAACGTCCTGACTTTC. The J gene is TRBJ2-6, the V gene TRBV6-6; TRBD1 is a possible D gene (5 bases). Looked up from germline, CDR1 is MNHNY and CDR2 is SVGAGI (reference sequence). The CDR3 runs to 16 residues. V lost 5 bases and J 0 bases, leaving 11 bases between the germline ends.

CDR3 sequence (DNA): TGTGCCTGGAGTTTGCGGGATCAGCCCCAGCATTTT. This encodes CAWSLRDQPQHF. The chain links TRBV30 to TRBJ1-5; D is ambiguous. V was cut by 2 bases and J by 5 bases, with 7 bases left in between. The CDR3 is 12 residues long. Germline assignment: CDR1 GTSNPN and CDR2 SVGIG (reference sequence).

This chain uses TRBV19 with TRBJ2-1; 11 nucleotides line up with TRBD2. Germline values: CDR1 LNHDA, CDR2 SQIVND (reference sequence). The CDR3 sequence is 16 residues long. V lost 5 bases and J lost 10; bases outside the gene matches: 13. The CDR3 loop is CASSLGSSGRPLEQFF. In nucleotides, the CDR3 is TGTGCCAGTAGTCTTGGATCTAGCGGGAGGCCCCTGGAGCAGTTCTTC.

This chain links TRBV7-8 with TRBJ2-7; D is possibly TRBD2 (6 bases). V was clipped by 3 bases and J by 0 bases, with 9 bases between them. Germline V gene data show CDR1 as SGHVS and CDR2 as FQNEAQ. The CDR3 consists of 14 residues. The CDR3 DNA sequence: TGTGCCAGCAGCTTCAGGGAGGCCTCCTACGAGCAGTACTTC. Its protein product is CASSFREASYEQYF.

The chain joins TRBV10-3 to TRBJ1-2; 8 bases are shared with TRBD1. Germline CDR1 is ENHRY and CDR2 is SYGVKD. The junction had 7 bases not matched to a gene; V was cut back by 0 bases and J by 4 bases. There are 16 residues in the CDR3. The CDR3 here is CAISESTGTGLYGYTF. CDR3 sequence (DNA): TGTGCCATCAGTGAGTCAACCGGGACAGGCCTCTATGGCTACACCTTC.

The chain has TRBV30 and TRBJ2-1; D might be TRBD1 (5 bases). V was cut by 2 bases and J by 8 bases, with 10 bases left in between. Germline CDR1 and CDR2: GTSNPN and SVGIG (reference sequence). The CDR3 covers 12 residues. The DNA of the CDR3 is TGTGCCTGGAGTAAGGGGAACCATGAGCAGTTCTTC. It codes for CAWSKGNHEQFF.

The CDR3 DNA sequence: TGTGCCAGCAGTTCCATAGCGGGAGGGCCGGCAGAGACCCAGTACTTC. It specifies CASSSIAGGPAETQYF. This chain uses TRBV2 with TRBJ2-5; 11 bases are a match to TRBD2. The CDR3 extends over 16 amino acids. Trimming cost V 5 bases and J 4 bases; bases outside gene matches: 9. Germline V gives CDR1 SNHLY, CDR2 FYNNEI. The whole variable domain, filled in from reference TRBV2 and TRBJ2-5, reads EPEVTQTPSHQVTQMGQEVILRCVPISNHLYFYWYRQILGQKVEFLVSFYNNEISEKSEIFDDQFSVERPDGSNFTLKIRSTKLEDSAMYFCASSSIAGGPAETQYFGPGTRLLVL.

DNA for the CDR3: TGTGCCAGCTCACCGGTCGCTAGCGGGAGTTCGGATACGCAGTATTTT. As protein: CASSPVASGSSDTQYF. The gene calls are TRBV18 and TRBJ2-3; 10 bases map to TRBD2. CDR1 and CDR2 (germline): KGHSH, LQKENI. Trimming cost V 3 bases and J 6 bases; bases outside gene matches: 9. The length of the CDR3 is 16 residues.

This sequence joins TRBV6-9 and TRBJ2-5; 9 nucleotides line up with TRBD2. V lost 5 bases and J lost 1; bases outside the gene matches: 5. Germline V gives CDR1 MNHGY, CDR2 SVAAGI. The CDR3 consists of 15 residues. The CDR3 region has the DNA TGTGCCAGCAGTCCTAGCGGGGACTTCCAAGAGACCCAGTACTTC. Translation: CASSPSGDFQETQYF.

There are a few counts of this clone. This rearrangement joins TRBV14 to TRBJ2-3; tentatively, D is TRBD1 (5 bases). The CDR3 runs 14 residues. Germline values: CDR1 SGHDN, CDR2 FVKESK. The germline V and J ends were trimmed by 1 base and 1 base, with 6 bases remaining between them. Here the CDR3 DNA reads TGTGCCAGCAGCCAAGGACAGCGCACAGATACGCAGTATTTT. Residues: CASSQGQRTDTQYF.

CDR3 sequence: CASSYPGLVKYEQYF. CDR3 bases: TGTGCCAGCAGCTATCCGGGACTCGTAAAGTACGAGCAGTACTTC. The chain employs TRBV5-8 and TRBJ2-7, with D possibly matching TRBD2 (6 bases). Trimming stripped 3 bases from V and 4 bases from J, with 17 bases between. The CDR3 loop spans 15 amino acids. CDR1 is SGHTS and CDR2 is YDEGEE in the germline V gene.

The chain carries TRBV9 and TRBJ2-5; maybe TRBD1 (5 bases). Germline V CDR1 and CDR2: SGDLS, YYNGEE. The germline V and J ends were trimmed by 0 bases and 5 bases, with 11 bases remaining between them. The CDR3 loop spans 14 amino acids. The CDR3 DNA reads TGTGCCAGCAGCGTAGGTTCTCCAGGGGAGACCCAGTACTTC. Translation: CASSVGSPGETQYF.

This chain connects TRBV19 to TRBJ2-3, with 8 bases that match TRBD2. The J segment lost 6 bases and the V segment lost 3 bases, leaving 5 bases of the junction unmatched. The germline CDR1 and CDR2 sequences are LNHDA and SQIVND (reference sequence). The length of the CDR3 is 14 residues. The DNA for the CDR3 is TGTGCCAGTAGTATCGGGGCGGGAGGCGATACGCAGTATTTT. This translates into CASSIGAGGDTQYF.

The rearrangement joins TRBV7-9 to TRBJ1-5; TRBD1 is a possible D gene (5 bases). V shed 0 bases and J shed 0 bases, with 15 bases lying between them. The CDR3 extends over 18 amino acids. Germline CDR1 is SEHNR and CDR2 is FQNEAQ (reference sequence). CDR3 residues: CASSLALGGAYSNQPQHF. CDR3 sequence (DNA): TGTGCCAGCAGCTTAGCTCTTGGAGGGGCGTATAGCAATCAGCCCCAGCATTTT. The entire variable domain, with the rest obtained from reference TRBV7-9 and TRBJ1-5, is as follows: DTGVSQNPRHKITKRGQNVTFRCDPISEHNRLYWYRQTLGQGPEFLTYFQNEAQLEKSRLLSDRFSAERPKGSFSTLEIQRTEQGDSAMYLCASSLALGGAYSNQPQHFGDGTRLSIL.

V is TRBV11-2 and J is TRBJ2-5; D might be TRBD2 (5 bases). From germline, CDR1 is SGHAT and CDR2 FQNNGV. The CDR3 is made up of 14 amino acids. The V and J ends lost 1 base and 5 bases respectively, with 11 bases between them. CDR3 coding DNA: TGTGCCAGCAGCTTAGGGACTCCACAGGAGACCCAGTACTTC. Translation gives CASSLGTPQETQYF.